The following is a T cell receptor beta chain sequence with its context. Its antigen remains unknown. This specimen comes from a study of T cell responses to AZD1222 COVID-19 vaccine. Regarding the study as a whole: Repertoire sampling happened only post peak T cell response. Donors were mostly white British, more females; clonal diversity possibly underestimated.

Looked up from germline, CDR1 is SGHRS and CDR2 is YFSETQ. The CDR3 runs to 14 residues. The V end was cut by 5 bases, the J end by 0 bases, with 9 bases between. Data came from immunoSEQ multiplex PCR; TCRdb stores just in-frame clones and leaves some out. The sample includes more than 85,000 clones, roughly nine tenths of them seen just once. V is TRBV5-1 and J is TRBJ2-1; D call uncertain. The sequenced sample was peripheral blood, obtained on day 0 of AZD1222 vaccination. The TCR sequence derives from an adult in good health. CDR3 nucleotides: TGCGCCAGCAGTGGTCCGGGCTCCTACAATGAGCAGTTCTTC. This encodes CASSGPGSYNEQFF.